This T cell receptor beta chain is from a study of patients and donors after allogeneic stem cell transplantation. V shed 0 bases and J shed 5 bases, with 16 bases lying between them. Germline assignment: CDR1 LGHNA and CDR2 YNFKEQ. The CDR3 contains 16 residues. TCRdb re-called the RT-PCR reads through MiXCR, storing one row per CDR3 protein. The sample contains about 160,000 distinct CDR3 sequences, about two fifths of which appear only once. Input material: blood, either unsorted or a sorted T cell fraction (not recorded which). This chain joins TRBV4-2 and TRBJ1-2; TRBD1 is a possible D gene (6 bases). The TCR originated in a human donor who was either an allogeneic HSCT recipient or a stem cell or donor lymphocyte infusion donor (not recorded which). It is not recorded whose cells these are; they may come from a transplant donor. The CDR3 is CASSQDRGTGWYGYTF. CDR3 nucleotides: TGTGCCAGCAGCCAAGATCGGGGCACAGGGTGGTATGGCTACACCTTC.